One sample yielded the 23 T cell receptor beta chains listed below, sequenced in a study of shared T cell receptors in the human thymus. Method: immunoSEQ multiplex PCR; TCRdb's copy keeps in-frame clones and lacks some. The sample lists over 450,000 clones; around 82% were seen once. Separately, the same data were catalogued under a study of human thymus T cells.

Sequencing input: thymocytes. These receptors came from a boy under three years old with a congenital heart defect.

In its sample, this clone was seen a few times. V usage is TRBV10-3 and J usage is TRBJ2-2; tentatively, D is TRBD2 (6 bases). V gave up 3 bases and J gave up 4 bases, with 12 bases separating them. The CDR3 runs to 15 residues. Germline V gene sequence: CDR1 ENHRY, CDR2 SYGVKD. CDR3 in amino acids: CAISESGRSTGELFF. The DNA of the CDR3 is TGTGCCATCAGTGAATCAGGGAGGAGCACCGGGGAGCTGTTTTTT.

V usage is TRBV7-2 and J usage is TRBJ2-1; 12 positions match TRBD2. After removal of 5 bases from V and 6 bases from J, the junction contained 5 bases not matched to a gene. This CDR3 comprises 15 residues. Germline CDR1 is SGHTA and CDR2 is FQGNSA. Written as DNA, the CDR3 is TGTGCCAGCAGCATCCTAGCGGGAGGGGTCAATGAGCAGTTCTTC. Amino acids: CASSILAGGVNEQFF.

The rearrangement uses TRBV6-5 and TRBJ1-1; TRBD1 aligns across 8 bases. This CDR3 is 14 amino acids long. CDR1 is MNHEY, CDR2 SVGAGI, per germline. Trimming at V came to 2 bases and at J to 3 bases, leaving 2 bases not matched to a gene. The DNA of the CDR3 is TGTGCCAGCAGTTACAAACAGGGGGACACTGAAGCTTTCTTT. Translating gives CASSYKQGDTEAFF.

The CDR3 region has the DNA TGCGCCAGCAGCAACCGGGACTCCGAGGTGCCATACGAGCAGTACTTC. It yields the protein CASSNRDSEVPYEQYF. The rearrangement links TRBV5-1 to TRBJ2-7, with TRBD2 as a possible D gene (6 bases). Germline V gives CDR1 SGHRS, CDR2 YFSETQ. V gave up 4 bases and J gave up 4 bases, with 21 bases separating them. This CDR3 is built from 16 residues.

This clone appeared a single time. The chain couples TRBV6-5 to TRBJ1-2, with D tentatively TRBD1 (6 bases). The CDR3 runs to 14 residues. V lost 2 bases and J 8 bases, leaving 15 bases between the germline ends. The germline gives CDR1 MNHEY, CDR2 SVGAGI. The CDR3 is CASSYQTGGSGYTF. The CDR3 DNA reads as TGTGCCAGCAGTTACCAGACGGGGGGCTCCGGCTACACCTTC.

This chain links TRBV6-5 with TRBJ2-7, with D possibly TRBD1 on 6 matching bases. Trimming took 0 bases from V and 4 from J, leaving 16 bases between them. Germline loops: CDR1 MNHEY, CDR2 SVGAGI. The CDR3 covers 16 residues. The CDR3 loop reads CASSYSNRAASYEQYF. The CDR3 DNA reads TGTGCCAGCAGTTACTCGAACAGGGCGGCGTCGTACGAGCAGTACTTC.

The chain uses TRBV6-5 and TRBJ1-2; D ambiguous. V dropped 5 bases and J dropped 4 bases, with 17 bases sitting between them. Germline CDR1 and CDR2: MNHEY and SVGAGI. The CDR3 runs to 15 residues. DNA for the CDR3: TGTGCCAGCAGTCCCGAACCCACAACCCTCTATGGCTACACCTTC. This sequence encodes CASSPEPTTLYGYTF.

The chain uses TRBV19 and TRBJ2-1; D not certain. The germline V gene has CDR1 LNHDA and CDR2 SQIVND (reference sequence). Deletions cut 0 bases from V and 4 bases from J, with 10 bases between. The CDR3 extends over 15 amino acids. CDR3: CASSIDSPDYNEQFF. In nucleotides, the CDR3 is TGTGCCAGTAGTATAGATAGCCCGGATTACAATGAGCAGTTCTTC.

The CDR3 is CASSFQGNTGELFF. CDR3 nucleotide sequence: TGTGCCAGCAGTTTCCAGGGGAACACCGGGGAGCTGTTTTTT. The chain recombines TRBV28 with TRBJ2-2, with a tentative D call TRBD1 (5 bases). Trimming took off 3 bases at V and 1 base at J, with 6 bases between the two ends. The germline gives CDR1 MDHEN, CDR2 SYDVKM. The CDR3 length is 14 residues.

This clone turned up a few times. V and J are TRBV28 and TRBJ1-4; no reliable D call. Germline V CDR1 and CDR2: MDHEN, SYDVKM. This CDR3 contains 14 residues. V was pared by 10 bases and J by 7 bases, with 19 bases between. The CDR3 protein is CATLPGLFREKLFF. CDR3 bases: TGTGCCACCTTACCCGGACTTTTCCGTGAAAAACTGTTTTTT.

The V call is TRBV4-2, the J call TRBJ2-3, with 12 bases that match TRBD2. The germline gives CDR1 LGHNA, CDR2 YNFKEQ. The CDR3 is 18 amino acids. V shed 1 base, J shed 0 bases, and the junction held 5 bases outside the gene matches. As DNA, the CDR3 is TGTGCCAGCAGCCAAGGGTGGACTAGCGGGACTAGCACAGATACGCAGTATTTT. It codes for CASSQGWTSGTSTDTQYF.

The chain joins TRBV10-3 to TRBJ2-7; TRBD1 matches at 7 bases. The CDR3 totals 16 residues. Germline CDR1 and CDR2: ENHRY and SYGVKD. The trim removed 3 bases at V and 2 bases at J, leaving 10 bases unmatched. The DNA of the CDR3 is TGTGCCATCAGTGACTCACCATACAGGGGCCCCTACGAGCAGTACTTC. This gives the protein CAISDSPYRGPYEQYF.

The J gene is TRBJ2-5, the V gene TRBV19; possible D gene TRBD1, 6 bases. V shed 3 bases and J shed 2 bases, with 7 bases lying between them. Germline V gives CDR1 LNHDA, CDR2 SQIVND (reference sequence). The CDR3 sequence is 13 residues long. CDR3 bases: TGTGCCAGTAGTATGGACAGACAAGAGACCCAGTACTTC. Amino acids: CASSMDRQETQYF.

The chain carries TRBV7-2 and TRBJ2-7, with 9 bases lining up with TRBD2. J gave up 2 bases and V 5 bases, and 4 bases lay outside the gene matches. The CDR3 loop spans 14 amino acids. Per the germline V gene, CDR1 is SGHTA and CDR2 is FQGNSA. The CDR3 protein is CASSPSGRTYEQYF. CDR3 sequence (DNA): TGTGCCAGCAGCCCCAGCGGGAGGACCTACGAGCAGTACTTC. Filled out from reference TRBV7-2 and TRBJ2-7, the complete variable domain reads GAGVSQSPSNKVTEKGKDVELRCDPISGHTALYWYRQSLGQGLEFLIYFQGNSAPDKSGLPSDRFSAERTGGSVSTLTIQRTQQEDSAVYLCASSPSGRTYEQYFGPGTRLTVT.

V and J are TRBV9 and TRBJ2-1; weak D call: TRBD2 (6 bases). Germline V gene lookup returns CDR1 SGDLS and CDR2 YYNGEE. Trimming cost V 0 bases and J 10 bases, with 23 bases left between them. The length of the CDR3 is 17 residues. The CDR3 coding sequence is TGTGCCAGCAGCGTAGCCCATGGGGGAGGCAAGTCGGAGGAGCAGTTCTTC. Encoded protein: CASSVAHGGGKSEEQFF. Supplemented by reference TRBV9 and TRBJ2-1, the full variable domain reads DSGVTQTPKHLITATGQRVTLRCSPRSGDLSVYWYQQSLDQGLQFLIQYYNGEERAKGNILERFSAQQFPDLHSELNLSSLELGDSALYFCASSVAHGGGKSEEQFFGPGTRLTVL.

This clone was seen only once. The genes are TRBV4-1 and TRBJ2-3; 9 positions agree with TRBD2. J lost 1 base, V lost 0 bases, and 5 bases had no gene match. Germline assignment: CDR1 MGHRA and CDR2 YSYEKL. This CDR3 has 17 amino acids. CDR3 amino acids: CASSQDQREACTDTQYF. DNA for the CDR3: TGCGCCAGCAGCCAAGATCAGCGGGAGGCCTGCACAGATACGCAGTATTTT.

The chain couples TRBV11-2 to TRBJ2-5; the match to TRBD1 covers 11 bases. The germline gives CDR1 SGHAT, CDR2 FQNNGV. The CDR3 consists of 15 residues. V dropped 5 bases and J dropped 4; count of bases not matched to a gene: 6. CDR3 sequence (DNA): TGTGCCAGCAGCCACGGGACAGGGGGTGGAGAGACCCAGTACTTC. Translating gives CASSHGTGGGETQYF.

The chain links TRBV9 to TRBJ1-1; the D is unclear. Germline CDR1 SGDLS, CDR2 YYNGEE. V lost 0 bases to trimming and J lost 4 bases, with 13 bases between them. The CDR3 contains 15 residues. This CDR3 reads CASSVGRASGTEAFF. The CDR3 DNA sequence: TGTGCCAGCAGCGTAGGCCGGGCGAGCGGCACTGAAGCTTTCTTT.

V gene TRBV5-8 combines with J gene TRBJ2-2; 7 positions match TRBD1. The CDR3 spans 16 residues. V was clipped by 3 bases and J by 4 bases; unmatched bases: 9. Germline V CDR1 and CDR2: SGHTS, YDEGEE. CDR3 nucleotide sequence: TGTGCCAGCAGCTCGACAGGGATATTGTTCACCGGGGAGCTGTTTTTT. This translates into CASSSTGILFTGELFF.

Only a few counts were recorded for this clone. The J gene is TRBJ2-7, the V gene TRBV7-7, with TRBD1 as a possible D gene (6 bases). Trimming left V 4 bases short and J 0 bases short, with 13 bases between. The CDR3 loop spans 15 amino acids. CDR1 and CDR2 (germline): SSHAT, FNYEAQ (reference sequence). As DNA, the CDR3 is TGTGCCAGCAGCTGGGGGCCAGGGGACTCCTACGAGCAGTACTTC. Amino acids: CASSWGPGDSYEQYF. Complete variable domain (other parts from reference TRBV7-7 and TRBJ2-7): GAGVSQSPRYKVTKRGQDVTLRCDPISSHATLYWYQQALGQGPEFLTYFNYEAQPDKSGLPSDRFSAERPEGSISTLTIQRTEQRDSAMYRCASSWGPGDSYEQYFGPGTRLTVT.

The J gene is TRBJ1-1, the V gene TRBV6-6; 9 nucleotides match TRBD1. V lost 8 bases, J lost 11 bases, and 15 bases stayed unmatched. In germline, CDR1 is MNHNY, CDR2 SVGAGI (reference sequence). CDR3 length: 14 residues. CDR3 DNA sequence: TGTGCCAGCGGTAACAGGGGGCCGGTTCCGCGGGCTTTCTTT. Encoded protein: CASGNRGPVPRAFF.

This clone has only a few counts. The chain has TRBV7-7 and TRBJ2-7, with 8 bases fitting TRBD1. This CDR3 has 14 residues. Germline loops: CDR1 SSHAT, CDR2 FNYEAQ (reference sequence). Trimming removed 5 bases from V and 3 bases from J; junction bases left unmatched: 6. CDR3 region: CASSPDREIYEQYF. The CDR3, as DNA: TGTGCCAGCAGCCCGGACAGGGAGATCTACGAGCAGTACTTC.

The chain recombines TRBV6-5 with TRBJ1-2; D is perhaps TRBD1 (5 bases). The V gene lost 8 bases and the J gene lost 5 bases, with 18 bases spanning the gap. This CDR3 spans 14 amino acids. Germline V gene data show CDR1 as MNHEY and CDR2 as SVGAGI. CDR3 sequence reads: CASGSGGAWYGYTF. In DNA, the CDR3 is TGTGCCAGCGGCTCGGGAGGGGCTTGGTATGGCTACACCTTC.